The 9 T cell receptor beta chains given below trace back to one sample, sequenced in a study of cytomegalovirus exposure and HLA in healthy donors. With 60 Vbeta and 13 Jbeta primers, the PCR was carried out. Here immunoSEQ multiplex PCR was the method, and the copy in TCRdb shows in-frame clones only, minus some. Of around 120,000 clones in the sample, 65% to 90% were seen once. What was sequenced was PBMCs. The origin of the receptors is a man aged 18 to 29 in good health and CMV-seronegative.

This sequence joins TRBV14 and TRBJ1-2; D is undetermined. V shed 3 bases and J shed 3 bases, with 11 bases lying between them. CDR1 is SGHDN, CDR2 FVKESK, per germline. This CDR3 is 14 amino acids long. CDR3 sequence (DNA): TGTGCCAGCAGCCAGGTTAGCCCCTACTATGGCTACACCTTC. Its translation: CASSQVSPYYGYTF.

This chain connects TRBV5-4 to TRBJ2-3; 9 bases align to TRBD1. Germline CDR1 is SGHNT and CDR2 is YYREEE (reference sequence). The CDR3 runs to 16 residues. The J segment lost 3 bases and the V segment lost 0 bases, leaving 5 bases of the junction unmatched. CDR3 nucleotide sequence: TGTGCCAGCAGCTTGGGAGGGACAGGGAGGACAGATACGCAGTATTTT. Translating it yields CASSLGGTGRTDTQYF.

This chain links TRBV4-3 with TRBJ2-7, with 8 bases identical to TRBD1. This CDR3 has 14 residues. After removal of 4 bases from V and 3 bases from J, the junction contained 5 bases not matched to a gene. The V gene's germline CDR1 is LGHNA and CDR2 YSLEER. The CDR3 reads CASSLGTGNYEQYF. In DNA form, the CDR3 reads TGCGCCAGCAGCCTAGGGACAGGTAACTACGAGCAGTACTTC.

This clone was seen a few times. The chain uses TRBV2 and TRBJ1-5; 7 bases are shared with TRBD1. The V gene's germline CDR1 is SNHLY and CDR2 FYNNEI. The trim removed 5 bases at V and 2 bases at J, leaving 6 bases unmatched. The CDR3 contains 15 residues. As DNA, the CDR3 is TGTGCCAGCAGTTCGCAGGGGGTGGGCAATCAGCCCCAGCATTTT. It codes for CASSSQGVGNQPQHF.

This clone was observed a single time. The rearrangement joins TRBV4-3 to TRBJ1-6; 8 positions agree with TRBD1. The trim removed 3 bases at V and 8 bases at J, leaving 0 bases unmatched. The CDR3 is made up of 13 amino acids. The germline V gene has CDR1 LGHNA and CDR2 YSLEER. The CDR3 protein is CASSQDRDSPLHF. Here the CDR3 DNA reads TGCGCCAGCAGCCAGGACAGGGATTCACCCCTCCACTTT.

This sequence joins TRBV27 and TRBJ2-3; TRBD2 aligns across 12 bases. Germline CDR1 reads MNHEY; CDR2 reads SMNVEV (reference sequence). V shed 5 bases, J shed 0 bases, and the junction held 15 bases outside the gene matches. The CDR3 length is 20 residues. DNA of the CDR3: TGTGCCAGCAGTACCGATCCTGGACTAGCGGGACTACAGAGCACAGATACGCAGTATTTT. As protein: CASSTDPGLAGLQSTDTQYF.

Only one count was recorded for this clone. The chain is built from TRBV5-4 and TRBJ1-6; possible D gene TRBD1, 6 bases. This CDR3 region has 12 residues. In germline, CDR1 is SGHNT, CDR2 YYREEE (reference sequence). Deletions cut 6 bases from V and 7 bases from J, with 8 bases between. CDR3: CASTQGNSPLHF. The CDR3 DNA follows: TGTGCCAGCACCCAGGGGAATTCACCCCTCCACTTT.

The chain combines TRBV6-6 with TRBJ2-7; D possibly corresponds to TRBD1 (5 bases). Trimming took off 0 bases at V and 5 bases at J, with 14 bases between the two ends. The germline V gene encodes CDR1 MNHNY and CDR2 SVGAGI (reference sequence). The CDR3 contains 15 residues. Here the CDR3 reads CASSYSGRVLNEQYF. The CDR3 DNA reads TGTGCCAGCAGTTACTCGGGCAGGGTTCTGAACGAGCAGTACTTC.

The gene calls are TRBV7-6 and TRBJ1-2; D possibly corresponds to TRBD1 (6 bases). CDR3 length: 13 amino acids. Germline CDR1 SGHVS, CDR2 FNYEAQ. Trimming shortened V by 5 bases and J by 6 bases, and 13 bases separated the two germline ends. The CDR3 is CASSPRGLDGYTF. The CDR3 bases are TGTGCCAGCAGCCCCAGGGGACTAGATGGCTACACCTTC.